This T cell receptor (beta chain) was captured by sequencing in a study of blood T cell repertoires in COVID-19. About the research overall: Both acute and convalescent COVID-19 samples were obtained from the United States, Italy and Spain.

Per germline, CDR1 KGHDR and CDR2 SFDVKD. This CDR3 is 13 amino acids long. V was shortened by 0 bases and J by 11 bases, with 12 bases between the two germline ends. Here immunoSEQ multiplex PCR was the method, and the copy in TCRdb shows in-frame clones only, minus some. The table includes some 220,000 clones, around 84% detected once. This TCR derives from a woman at least 80 years old with active or convalescent COVID-19. The rearrangement uses TRBV24-1 and TRBJ1-2; D remains unclear. The specimen was peripheral blood. This CDR3 reads CATSDLLSGRYTF. CDR3 DNA sequence: TGTGCCACCAGTGATTTGCTGTCTGGGAGATACACCTTC.